These 14 T cell receptor beta chains were all obtained from the same sample, sequenced in a study of blood T cells in healthy people across ages. With a J-beta primer mix and a sample-barcoded 5' primer, a second PCR ran about 6 to 11 cycles. In TCRdb, the 5' RACE reads were re-called with MiXCR into one record per CDR3 protein. This sample yields over 1,500,000 distinct CDR3 sequences, of which roughly 50% are seen a single time; roughly 2.1% belongs to the top ten. Sample: blood. These receptors were collected from a woman between 40 and 50 years old in good health.

As DNA, the CDR3 is TGCAGCGTTGAAATGGGACAGGGGGCACTCAACTATGGCTACACCTTC. Translated: CSVEMGQGALNYGYTF. V gene TRBV29-1 combines with J gene TRBJ1-2; 12 bases are shared with TRBD1. In germline, CDR1 is SQVTM, CDR2 ANQGSEA. The CDR3 covers 16 residues. V gave up 2 bases and J gave up 2 bases; unmatched junction bases: 6. Full variable domain (remainder filled in from reference TRBV29-1 and TRBJ1-2): SAVISQKPSRDICQRGTSLTIQCQVDSQVTMMFWYRQQPGQSLTLIATANQGSEATYESGFVIDKFPISRPNLTFSTLTVSNMSPEDSSIYLCSVEMGQGALNYGYTFGSGTRLTVV.

In its sample, this clonotype was seen a few times. The gene calls are TRBV5-6 and TRBJ2-1; 7 nucleotides agree with TRBD1. The CDR3 spans 16 residues. V shed 4 bases and J 1 base; nucleotides not matched to a gene: 8. Germline V CDR1 and CDR2: SGHDT, YYEEEE. The CDR3 DNA follows: TGTGCCAGCAGCGGGACGACAGGGCAGTCCTACAATGAGCAGTTCTTC. As protein: CASSGTTGQSYNEQFF.

The rearrangement uses TRBV5-1 and TRBJ2-1, with 7 bases matching TRBD1. CDR1 and CDR2 from the germline V gene are SGHRS and YFSETQ. The CDR3 runs 16 residues. J gave up 1 base and V 5 bases, and 9 bases lay outside the gene matches. CDR3 in DNA: TGCGCCAGCAGACAGGGGCAGGGGGAGTCCTACAATGAGCAGTTCTTC. Protein product: CASRQGQGESYNEQFF.

The rearrangement uses TRBV7-2 and TRBJ2-1, with 7 bases identical to TRBD2. This CDR3 has 15 residues. Trimming removed 3 bases from V and 5 bases from J; junction bases left unmatched: 7. CDR1 SGHTA and CDR2 FQGNSA come from the germline V gene. The CDR3 nucleotides read TGTGCCAGCAGCTTCACTCCGGGACTAAACAATGAGCAGTTCTTC. Translating gives CASSFTPGLNNEQFF. Filled out from reference TRBV7-2 and TRBJ2-1, the complete variable domain reads GAGVSQSPSNKVTEKGKDVELRCDPISGHTALYWYRQSLGQGLEFLIYFQGNSAPDKSGLPSDRFSAERTGGSVSTLTIQRTQQEDSAVYLCASSFTPGLNNEQFFGPGTRLTVL.

The chain links TRBV5-1 to TRBJ2-3, with D possibly TRBD2 on 7 matching bases. CDR1 is SGHRS and CDR2 is YFSETQ in the germline V gene. The CDR3 is made up of 17 amino acids. V was trimmed by 2 bases and J by 5 bases, leaving 21 bases between them. CDR3 nucleotide sequence: TGCGCCAGCAGCTTAGGGGGGGGAGGACTACCAAGAGATACGCAGTATTTT. Its protein product is CASSLGGGGLPRDTQYF.

Only a few counts were recorded for this clonotype. The rearrangement joins TRBV15 to TRBJ2-5; D remains unclear. Germline CDR1 is LNHNV and CDR2 is YYDKDF (reference sequence). V lost 6 bases to trimming and J lost 5 bases, with 10 bases between them. This CDR3 is built from 12 residues. This CDR3 reads CATRSNAETQYF. Written as DNA, the CDR3 is TGTGCCACCAGAAGCAATGCGGAGACCCAGTACTTC.

The chain couples TRBV6-2 or TRBV6-3 to TRBJ1-2, with D uncertain. Trimming removed 0 bases from V and 7 bases from J, with 15 bases in between. CDR1 and CDR2 (germline): MNHEY, SVGEGT. This CDR3 comprises 15 residues. CDR3 region: CASSYSIHGMGGYTF. For the CDR3, the DNA is TGTGCCAGCAGTTACTCGATTCATGGAATGGGTGGCTACACCTTC.

V is TRBV7-2 and J is TRBJ2-7; D is unclear. The V gene's germline CDR1 is SGHTA and CDR2 FQGNSA. V shed 6 bases and J shed 0 bases, with 12 bases lying between them. This CDR3 contains 14 residues. CDR3 protein: CASRNGRSSYEQYF. CDR3 nucleotides: TGTGCCAGCAGGAACGGACGGAGCTCCTACGAGCAGTACTTC.

The sample holds one count of this clonotype. The gene calls are TRBV6-5 and TRBJ1-1; 8 bases fit TRBD1. The ends lost 2 bases at V and 8 bases at J; junction bases unmatched: 7. The CDR3 has 14 amino acids. CDR1 and CDR2 (germline): MNHEY, SVGAGI. In DNA form, the CDR3 reads TGTGCCAGCAGTTACACAGGGGGTGTGCTCGAAGCTTTCTTT. It encodes CASSYTGGVLEAFF.

The chain is built from TRBV5-1 and TRBJ1-2, with D possibly matching TRBD1 (5 bases). Trimming removed 4 bases at V and 2 bases at J, with 18 bases between. The V gene's germline CDR1 is SGHRS and CDR2 YFSETQ. The CDR3 has 16 amino acids. The CDR3 loop is CASSPDPYGQNYGYTF. The CDR3 DNA is TGCGCCAGCAGCCCGGATCCATACGGACAAAACTATGGCTACACCTTC.

The genes are TRBV27 and TRBJ2-6; D call uncertain. In germline, CDR1 is MNHEY, CDR2 SMNVEV (reference sequence). V was clipped by 5 bases and J by 0 bases, with 11 bases between them. The CDR3 is 16 amino acids. This chain's CDR3 is CASSRATGSGANVLTF. The CDR3 nucleotides are TGTGCCAGCAGTCGCGCTACGGGCTCTGGGGCCAACGTCCTGACTTTC.

V is TRBV6-6 and J is TRBJ2-5, with a weak D call TRBD1 (6 bases). Germline CDR1 MNHNY, CDR2 SVGAGI (reference sequence). The CDR3 is made up of 13 amino acids. V was trimmed by 7 bases and J by 5 bases, leaving 14 bases between them. CDR3 in DNA: TGTGCCAGCATTACAGGGACGGGGGAGACCCAGTACTTC. Its protein product is CASITGTGETQYF.

V is TRBV29-1 and J is TRBJ2-3; no clear D. Between the trimmed V and J ends, which lost 7 bases and 0 bases, there was a span of 14 bases. Germline CDR1 is SQVTM and CDR2 is ANQGSEA. The CDR3 has 14 amino acids. The DNA for the CDR3 is TGCAGCGGTCTCTGGCTCACCAGCACAGATACGCAGTATTTT. Its protein is CSGLWLTSTDTQYF.

This clonotype was found a few times. This sequence joins TRBV20-1 and TRBJ2-7; TRBD2 matches at 11 bases. Germline CDR1 and CDR2: DFQATT and SNEGSKA (reference sequence). This CDR3 is 13 amino acids long. The junction had 2 bases not matched to a gene; V was cut back by 3 bases and J by 4 bases. The CDR3 spells CSASSSGGYEQYF. CDR3 DNA: TGCAGTGCTAGTTCTAGCGGGGGGTACGAGCAGTACTTC.